This TCR beta chain is drawn from a study of control samples from healthy donors and cancer patients. Germline lookup yields CDR1 LGHNA and CDR2 YSLEER. This CDR3 is built from 15 residues. The V gene lost 0 bases and the J gene lost 6 bases, with 14 bases spanning the gap. Some clones are missing from TCRdb's copy, which holds only in-frame ones; the method was immunoSEQ multiplex PCR. The repertoire holds about 140,000 clones, over 85% seen once, with roughly 12% in the top ten. Sample: blood. The TCR comes from a man aged 25 to 45 in good health. This chain uses TRBV4-3 with TRBJ1-2; D is unclear. CDR3: CASSQESQANNGYTF. The CDR3, as DNA: TGCGCCAGCAGCCAAGAGAGCCAGGCCAATAATGGCTACACCTTC.